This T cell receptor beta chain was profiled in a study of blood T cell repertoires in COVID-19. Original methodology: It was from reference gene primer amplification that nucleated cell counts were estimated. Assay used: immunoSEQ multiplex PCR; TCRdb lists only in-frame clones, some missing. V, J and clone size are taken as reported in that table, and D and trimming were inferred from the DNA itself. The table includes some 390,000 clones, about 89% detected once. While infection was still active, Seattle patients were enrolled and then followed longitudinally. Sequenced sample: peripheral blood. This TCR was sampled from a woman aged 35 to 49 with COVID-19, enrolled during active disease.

This CDR3 is CASMAGPSYEQYF. The CDR3 DNA is TGTGCCAGTATGGCAGGGCCCTCCTACGAGCAGTACTTC. The chain carries TRBV19 and TRBJ2-7; D is perhaps TRBD1 (5 bases). The CDR3 is 13 residues long. Trimming removed 7 bases from V and 0 bases from J, with 10 bases in between. Germline CDR1 LNHDA, CDR2 SQIVND (reference sequence).